This T cell receptor (beta chain) was identified in a study of T cell repertoires in cytomegalovirus infection. On the study more broadly: Indications came from public TCR beta signatures; they pointed to CMV infection and to a matching HLA type. Regarding the study as a whole: Ex vivo, HLA-C-restricted CMV-specific TCR beta clonotypes prevailed over the rest of the response. Identification of carriers of CMV plus the relevant HLA was performed using cumulative public TCR beta family frequency.

TCRdb passed the reads through MiXCR, listing each CDR3 protein once. The sample has around 530,000 distinct CDR3 sequences, about 26% seen once. Germline V gene sequence: CDR1 SEHNR, CDR2 FQNEAQ (reference sequence). V trimming: 5 bases; J trimming: 0 bases; junction bases outside the gene matches: 12. The length of the CDR3 is 19 residues. A remark on this clonotype: Its antigen is still unknown.

The chain recombines TRBV7-9 with TRBJ2-1; TRBD2 agrees at 11 bases. Sequenced input: PBMCs. This TCR derives from a human donor in good health (CMV status not recorded). Some clones in this sample may be carry-over from other donors' samples. CDR3 coding DNA: TGTGCCAGCAGCACCCCCGGGACTAGCGGCGTACCCTCCTACAATGAGCAGTTCTTC. Translating gives CASSTPGTSGVPSYNEQFF.